The clone carrying this T cell receptor (beta chain) was picked up one time. Its target is not known. Sequencing used immunoSEQ multiplex PCR; TCRdb keeps in-frame clones, though not all of them. Here the sample spans several thousand clones, roughly 71% being singletons. This record comes from a study of tumor-infiltrating lymphocytes in localized non-small cell lung cancer. Study-wide points: Tumor T-cell fraction from TCR sequencing was not associated with recurrence-free survival (p = 0.61).

This sequence originates from a human donor with non-small cell lung cancer. Sample: lung tumor tissue.

The CDR3 reads CAWSVGGSTDTQYF. DNA for the CDR3: TGTGCCTGGAGTGTTGGGGGGAGCACAGATACGCAGTATTTT. The chain joins TRBV30 to TRBJ2-3; D possibly corresponds to TRBD2 (6 bases). The CDR3 consists of 14 residues. CDR1 GTSNPN and CDR2 SVGIG come from the germline V gene (reference sequence). V was pared by 0 bases and J by 0 bases, with 7 bases between.